This record looks at one T cell receptor beta chain sequence and its context. TCRdb recomputed calls from the RT-PCR reads with MiXCR, one row per CDR3 protein. The table shows roughly 200,000 distinct CDR3 sequences, with 35% to 45% occurring only once. V was trimmed by 5 bases and J by 6 bases, leaving 11 bases between them. CDR3 length: 12 residues. This record belongs to a study of patients and donors after allogeneic stem cell transplantation. Material: blood, either unsorted or a sorted T cell fraction (not recorded which). The sequence came from a human donor who was either an allogeneic HSCT recipient or a stem cell or donor lymphocyte infusion donor (not recorded which). It is not recorded whose cells these are; they may come from a transplant donor. J is TRBJ2-7 and V is TRBV12-3 or TRBV12-4; unclear D gene. The CDR3 loop reads CASSPDPSEQYF. The CDR3, as DNA: TGTGCCAGCAGTCCGGACCCGTCCGAGCAGTACTTC.